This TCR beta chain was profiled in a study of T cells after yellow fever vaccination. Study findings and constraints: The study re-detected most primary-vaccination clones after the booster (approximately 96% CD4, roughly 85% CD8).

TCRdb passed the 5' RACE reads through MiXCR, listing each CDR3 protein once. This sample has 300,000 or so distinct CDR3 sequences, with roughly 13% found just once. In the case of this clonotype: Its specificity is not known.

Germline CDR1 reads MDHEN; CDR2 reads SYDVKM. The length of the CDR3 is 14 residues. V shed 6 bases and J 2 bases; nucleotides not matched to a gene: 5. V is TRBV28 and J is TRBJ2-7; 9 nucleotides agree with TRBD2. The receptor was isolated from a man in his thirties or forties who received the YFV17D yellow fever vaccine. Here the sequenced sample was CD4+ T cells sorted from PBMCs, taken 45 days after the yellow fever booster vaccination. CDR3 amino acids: CASSRTSDTYEQYF. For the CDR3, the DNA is TGTGCCAGCAGCAGGACTAGCGATACCTACGAGCAGTACTTC.